A single sample is the source of the 21 T cell receptor beta chains below, sequenced in a study of T-cell memory formation after mild COVID-19 (dated by TCRdb to the early 2020s). Library generation was performed with 5' RACE. The sample was run on an Illumina NovaSeq 6000. TCRdb itself trimmed the public reads at Q25 with fastp, ran MiXCR and retained productive beta chains. Rows are unified per CDR3 protein, each entry keeping the most common DNA and genes. Recorded for this sample are about 350,000 distinct CDR3 sequences; approximately 14% of them occurred a single time. About 20% of the sample goes to the ten largest clones. Sequenced sample: PBMCs or a T cell subset sorted from them (not recorded which). All receptors come from a man younger than 30 who had mild COVID-19 (a few samples of this study predate the infection). The sample titles of this study are shuffled in the database, so cell type and time point are left out; the donor was told from shared clones.

This CDR3 is CASRAGDSPLHF. For the CDR3, the DNA is TGTGCCAGCAGGGCAGGTGATTCACCCCTCCACTTT. The V call is TRBV6-1, the J call TRBJ1-6; D is unresolved. This CDR3 has 12 residues. The germline V and J ends were trimmed by 6 bases and 8 bases, with 8 bases remaining between them. The germline gives CDR1 MNHNS, CDR2 SASEGT.

The chain has TRBV24-1 and TRBJ2-3, with unresolved D. V was trimmed by 4 bases and J by 3 bases, leaving 10 bases between them. Germline assignment: CDR1 KGHDR and CDR2 SFDVKD. CDR3 length: 14 residues. In DNA form, the CDR3 reads TGTGCCACCAGTGAAAACAGTTTTACAGATACGCAGTATTTT. As protein: CATSENSFTDTQYF.

The V gene is TRBV12-3 or TRBV12-4, the J gene TRBJ2-3, with no clear D. V was trimmed by 8 bases and J by 0 bases, leaving 15 bases between them. The CDR3 contains 15 residues. The DNA for the CDR3 is TGTGCCAGCGGTGGAAGTGGCGGCAGCACAGATACGCAGTATTTT. This codes for CASGGSGGSTDTQYF.

This clonotype was seen repeatedly, ten times or more. The chain joins TRBV7-8 to TRBJ1-6; D not resolved. This CDR3 spans 16 amino acids. The V gene's germline CDR1 is SGHVS and CDR2 FQNEAQ. V lost 5 bases and J lost 7, with 18 bases in between. CDR3 protein: CASSPRSGLENSPLHF. In nucleotides, the CDR3 is TGTGCCAGCAGCCCCCGGTCGGGATTAGAAAATTCACCCCTCCACTTT.

This clonotype was seen only a few times. The chain carries TRBV7-2 and TRBJ2-7, with D possibly being TRBD2 (7 bases). The germline gives CDR1 SGHTA, CDR2 FQGNSA. The CDR3 has 15 amino acids. Trimming took off 3 bases at V and 3 bases at J, with 15 bases between the two ends. DNA of the CDR3: TGTGCCAGCAGCTTCCTGGGGGGGCGTCGCTACGAGCAGTACTTC. Protein product: CASSFLGGRRYEQYF.

This clonotype was counted between two and nine times. A much larger clone lies a single base off, so this may be a read error. The chain carries TRBV5-1 and TRBJ2-5, with 11 bases that match TRBD2. CDR1 and CDR2 from the germline V gene are SGHRS and YFSETQ. The V gene end was trimmed by 2 bases and the J gene end by 4 bases; junction bases not matched to a gene: 1. This CDR3 region has 14 residues. CDR3 DNA: TGCGCCAGCAGCTTTACTAGCGGGGGAGAGACCCAGTACTTC. It codes for CASSFTSGGETQYF.

This clonotype was counted only a few times. The chain links TRBV7-8 to TRBJ2-2; no clear D. The germline V gene encodes CDR1 SGHVS and CDR2 FQNEAQ. Between the trimmed V and J ends, which lost 7 bases and 0 bases, there was a span of 12 bases. The CDR3 runs to 15 residues. In DNA, the CDR3 is TGTGCCAGCAAAGGCCCCACCTCGAACACCGGGGAGCTGTTTTTT. Translating gives CASKGPTSNTGELFF.

This clonotype was observed a few times. The chain links TRBV2 to TRBJ1-1; 7 nucleotides match TRBD1. The junction had 6 bases not matched to a gene; V was cut back by 6 bases and J by 2 bases. Germline values: CDR1 SNHLY, CDR2 FYNNEI. This CDR3 is 14 amino acids long. DNA for the CDR3: TGTGCCAGCAGACCTCAGGGGGAAAACACTGAAGCTTTCTTT. This translates into CASRPQGENTEAFF.

This clonotype was seen a handful of times. The CDR3 nucleotides are TGTGCCAGCAGTTTTGAAGGTGGCTACACCTTC. Its translation: CASSFEGGYTF. The chain joins TRBV12-3 or TRBV12-4 to TRBJ1-2, with D unresolved. This CDR3 is 11 amino acids long. The V end lost 3 bases, the J end lost 7 bases, and 6 bases lay between the germline ends.

Ten or more counts support this clonotype. The chain employs TRBV7-2 and TRBJ2-1, with TRBD2 identical over 8 bases. Germline CDR1 SGHTA, CDR2 FQGNSA. With V trimmed by 4 bases and J by 6 bases, 8 bases remained unmatched. The CDR3 extends over 15 amino acids. For the CDR3, the DNA is TGTGCCAGCAGCTCGGGGGGGCTAGCTCTCAATGAGCAGTTCTTC. This gives the protein CASSSGGLALNEQFF.

The CDR3 nucleotides are TGTGCCAGCAGCTCACCGGGGCCGGCGGACCAGTACTTC. It encodes CASSSPGPADQYF. The chain recombines TRBV7-9 with TRBJ2-5; D possibly matches TRBD1 or TRBD2 (5 bases each). The ends were cut back, 4 bases at V and 10 bases at J, with 16 bases in the middle. Looked up from germline, CDR1 is SEHNR and CDR2 is FQNEAQ (reference sequence). CDR3 length equals 13 residues.

The table lists this clonotype with a few counts. The V gene is TRBV7-9, the J gene TRBJ2-7; D assignment may be TRBD1 or TRBD2 (5 bases each). Germline CDR1 and CDR2: SEHNR and FQNEAQ (reference sequence). The CDR3 loop spans 15 amino acids. The V end lost 4 bases, the J end lost 3 bases, and 16 bases lay between the germline ends. The CDR3 nucleotides are TGTGCCAGCAGCTCCCTCCGGGACCGAGGCTACGAGCAGTACGTC. Protein sequence: CASSSLRDRGYEQYV.

The chain links TRBV7-9 to TRBJ2-7, with unresolved D. Germline-derived CDR1 and CDR2 are SEHNR and FQNEAQ (reference sequence). V was pared by 4 bases and J by 0 bases, with 10 bases between. This CDR3 region has 14 residues. CDR3 in amino acids: CASSSWTDSYEQYV. The CDR3 region has the DNA TGTGCCAGCAGCTCGTGGACCGACTCCTACGAGCAGTACGTC.

In its sample, this clonotype was seen a few times. This chain uses TRBV7-2 with TRBJ1-5, with D unresolved. Per the germline V gene, CDR1 is SGHTA and CDR2 is FQGNSA. The CDR3 covers 11 residues. V lost 2 bases and J lost 9, with 5 bases in between. The CDR3 DNA is TGTGCCAGCAGCTTATTTGGGCCCCAGCATTTT. Protein sequence: CASSLFGPQHF.

CDR3 nucleotide sequence: TGCGCCAGCAGCCAAGATGACCCGGGGACAGATACGCAGTATTTT. Its protein product is CASSQDDPGTDTQYF. V usage is TRBV4-3 and J usage is TRBJ2-3; maybe TRBD2 (5 bases). V was pared by 0 bases and J by 3 bases, with 10 bases between. The CDR3 consists of 15 residues. Germline V gene sequence: CDR1 LGHNA, CDR2 YSLEER.

The table lists this clonotype with a few counts. The V and J genes are TRBV6-5 and TRBJ2-3, with TRBD2 identical over 7 bases. The CDR3 is 17 residues long. CDR1 is MNHEY, CDR2 SVGAGI, per germline. J gave up 1 base and V 2 bases, and 9 bases lay outside the gene matches. The CDR3 loop is CASSYSTSGARTDTQYF. For the CDR3, the DNA is TGTGCCAGCAGTTACAGCACGAGCGGGGCACGCACAGATACGCAGTATTTT.

The rearrangement uses TRBV12-3 or TRBV12-4 and TRBJ1-5; weak D call: TRBD1 (5 bases). The CDR3 covers 15 residues. The V end lost 6 bases, the J end lost 2 bases, and 14 bases lay between the germline ends. The CDR3 DNA is TGTGCCAGCAGCCCGACCAGGGAAGGCAATCAGCCCCAGCATTTT. As protein: CASSPTREGNQPQHF.

This clonotype was recorded only once. The chain employs TRBV20-1 and TRBJ1-4; 7 bases map to TRBD1. The CDR3 has 12 residues. CDR1 DFQATT and CDR2 SNEGSKA come from the germline V gene (reference sequence). J gave up 10 bases and V 3 bases, and 5 bases lay outside the gene matches. This CDR3 is CSAREGQTKLFF. CDR3 coding DNA: TGCAGTGCTAGGGAGGGACAGACAAAACTGTTTTTT.

This clonotype was counted a few times. The chain combines TRBV9 with TRBJ2-7, with D perhaps matching TRBD2 (6 bases). This CDR3 contains 15 residues. Trimming took 0 bases from V and 1 from J, leaving 11 bases between them. Germline values: CDR1 SGDLS, CDR2 YYNGEE. The CDR3 DNA is TGTGCCAGCAGCGTAGAGCCGGGGGAATCCTACGAGCAGTACTTC. Amino acids: CASSVEPGESYEQYF.

This chain uses TRBV27 with TRBJ1-4, with D perhaps TRBD1 (5 bases). Trimming cost V 2 bases and J 12 bases, with 16 bases left between them. CDR3 length: 14 amino acids. The germline V gene has CDR1 MNHEY and CDR2 SMNVEV (reference sequence). Here the CDR3 DNA reads TGTGCCAGCAGTTTAAACCTCGGGAGGGGAGAACTGTTTTTT. It codes for CASSLNLGRGELFF.

There are many counts of this clonotype. DNA of the CDR3: TGTGCTAGTGGAGACCCCCAGCATTTT. The encoded protein is CASGDPQHF. The V gene is TRBV12-5, the J gene TRBJ1-5; no firm D call. Trimming left V 6 bases short and J 10 bases short, with 4 bases between. Germline CDR1 and CDR2: LGHNT and FRNRAP. This CDR3 region has 9 residues.